The rows below give T cell receptor beta chains drawn from one sample of a study of blood T cell repertoires in COVID-19. Some clones are missing from TCRdb's copy, which holds only in-frame ones; the method was immunoSEQ multiplex PCR. The data hold roughly 70,000 clones, with about 93% observed a single time. The specimen was peripheral blood. The receptors come from a human donor in a cohort sampled during active COVID-19. CDR3s include the opening cysteine and the closing phenylalanine or tryptophan. D genes are given only for firm matches. Size values are once, few and many counts, or a class for expanded clones, and some rows have none.

D gene	clone size	V gene	J gene	CDR3 DNA	CDR3 protein
TRBD2	NA	TRBV24-1	TRBJ2-3	TGTGCCACCAAAGCGGGGGGTTCAGATACGCAGTATTTT	CATKAGGSDTQYF
TRBD1	NA	TRBV5-6	TRBJ1-2	TGTGCCAGCAGCTTGGGCAGGGGGCTCGTCTATGGCTACACCTTC	CASSLGRGLVYGYTF
NA	NA	TRBV27	TRBJ2-3	TGTGCCAGCAGTTTCGGCCTCGGGGCAGATACGCAGTATTTT	CASSFGLGADTQYF
NA	NA	TRBV6-4	TRBJ1-2	TGTGCCAGCAGTGGTGGCAGGAACTATGGCTACACCTTC	CASSGGRNYGYTF
NA	once	TRBV11-2	TRBJ2-3	TGTGCCAGCAGCTCATCGCACGGGGGGCCGGCAGATACGCAGTATTTT	CASSSSHGGPADTQYF
NA	NA	TRBV5-1	TRBJ1-1	TGCGCCAGCAGCTTGTCACCAGGGATGCCTGAAGCTTTCTTT	CASSLSPGMPEAFF
TRBD1	NA	TRBV27	TRBJ1-5	TGTGCCAGCAGTCCGACAGGGGAGGGGAATCAGCCCCAGCATTTT	CASSPTGEGNQPQHF
NA	NA	TRBV9	TRBJ1-6	TGTGCCAGCAGCGTAGGCCTCGGTGAAAATTCACCCCTCCACTTT	CASSVGLGENSPLHF
NA	NA	TRBV19	TRBJ2-5	TGTGCCAGTAGTATCAGGACTGACGAAGGGACCCAGTACTTC	CASSIRTDEGTQYF
TRBD1	once	TRBV10-3	TRBJ2-7	TGTGCCATCAGTGAGGGGACAGGAACCTACGAGCAGTACTTC	CAISEGTGTYEQYF
TRBD1	NA	TRBV6-5	TRBJ2-1	TGTGCCAGCAGTCCCGGGACAGGGTACAATGAGCAGTTCTTC	CASSPGTGYNEQFF
TRBD2	NA	TRBV5-1	TRBJ2-1	TGCGCCAGCAGCTTGGGGCGATCGAGACTAGCGGGCAATGAGCAGTTCTTC	CASSLGRSRLAGNEQFF
TRBD2	NA	TRBV7-9	TRBJ2-7	TGTGCCAGCAGCCCTTCCGGGGGGGGGTCCTACGAGCAGTACTTC	CASSPSGGGSYEQYF
NA	NA	TRBV4-3	TRBJ2-7	TGCGCCAGCAGCCAAGAACAGGACCCAACTCAGCCCTACGAGCAGTACTTC	CASSQEQDPTQPYEQYF
NA	NA	TRBV9	TRBJ2-5	TGTGCCAGCAGCCACCGCCGCCGGGAAGAGACCCAGTACTTC	CASSHRRREETQYF
NA	NA	TRBV15	TRBJ2-2	TGTGCCACCAGCAGAGATCTAGTAGCGAAGAACACCGGGGAGCTGTTTTTT	CATSRDLVAKNTGELFF
NA	NA	TRBV5-4	TRBJ1-1	TGTGCCAGCAGCCCCGAAGGCGGGCTTTACACTGAAGCTTTCTTT	CASSPEGGLYTEAFF
NA	NA	TRBV7-2	TRBJ2-3	TGTGCCAGCAGCTTTGGCAGGGAAACAGATACGCAGTATTTT	CASSFGRETDTQYF
NA	NA	TRBV5-1	TRBJ1-1	TGCGCCAGCAGCGTAGACAGCAACACTGAAGCTTTCTTT	CASSVDSNTEAFF
TRBD2	NA	TRBV12-3/TRBV12-4	TRBJ2-5	TGTGCCAGCGGTTGGCGGGGGCAAGAGACCCAGTACTTC	CASGWRGQETQYF
NA	NA	TRBV18	TRBJ1-2	TGTGCCAGCTCGACAGTTAACTATGGCTACACCTTC	CASSTVNYGYTF
NA	NA	TRBV20-1	TRBJ2-3	TGCAGTGTTGGCGGGGATACGCAGTATTTT	CSVGGDTQYF
NA	NA	TRBV28	TRBJ1-5	TGTGCCAGCAGTTCCCCCGGTAGCAATCAGCCCCAGCATTTT	CASSSPGSNQPQHF
NA	NA	TRBV5-1	TRBJ1-1	TGCGCCAGCAGCCTCACCGGGGAGGGGAACACTGAAGCTTTCTTT	CASSLTGEGNTEAFF
NA	NA	TRBV6-5	TRBJ2-5	TGTGCCAGCAGCGCGACTAGGAGAGAGACCCAGTACTTC	CASSATRRETQYF
NA	NA	TRBV29-1	TRBJ1-3	TGCAGCGTTGGTATGAGCTCTGGAAACACCATATATTTT	CSVGMSSGNTIYF
TRBD1	NA	TRBV6-5	TRBJ1-1	TGTGCCGTGCAGGGGGTGGGAGGCACTGAAGCTTTCTTT	CAVQGVGGTEAFF
NA	NA	TRBV7-9	TRBJ1-6	TGTGCCAGCAGCGGACAAGTAAATTCACCCCTCCACTTT	CASSGQVNSPLHF
NA	NA	TRBV6-5	TRBJ2-5	TGTGCCAGCAGTCCCCGAGACCGACTCCAAGAGACCCAGTACTTC	CASSPRDRLQETQYF